These T cell receptor beta chains were read from a single sample in a study of human T cells and chemical hapten exposure. In TCRdb, the RACE reads were re-called with MiXCR into one record per CDR3 protein. The top ten hold around 2.5% of the sample, which has roughly 130,000 distinct CDR3 sequences, around 11% seen once. Sequencing was performed on whole blood, taken in connection with sensitization to the hapten diphenylcyclopropenone (DPC). All receptors derive from a woman in her fifties or sixties with alopecia areata. Some clones in this sample may be carry-over from other donors' samples. CDR3s include the opening cysteine and the closing phenylalanine or tryptophan.

>TRBV10-3|13
CAINGQATDTQYF
>TRBV23-1|13
CARGDRGGDTQYF
>TRBV29-1|13
CSVAQGSSYEQYF
>TRBV3-1|13
CASSQGDKTALHF
>TRBV3-1|15
CASSQGRQGLTSYTF
>TRBV27|17
CASTAPLRDSSHSPLHF
>TRBV3-1|13
CASSQGSNQPQHF
>TRBV20-1|15
CSARPSGRPTDTQYF
>TRBV10-2|14
CASREAPGNSPLHF
>TRBV20-1|14
CSATHSGSTDTQYF